These 8 T cell receptor beta chains share one sample of origin, sequenced in a study of T cell therapy after organ transplantation. Antigen specificity for these receptors is unknown. Data came from immunoSEQ multiplex PCR; TCRdb stores just in-frame clones and leaves some out. The sample contains tens of thousands of clones, about 94% of which appear only once. This specimen was CD8+ T cells from blood, taken before autologous CMV-specific T cell therapy. The receptors were sampled from a human patient who had received a solid organ transplant and had CMV disease.

The V call is TRBV27, the J call TRBJ1-1; D remains unclear. V lost 5 bases and J lost 0, with 13 bases in between. Germline assignment: CDR1 MNHEY and CDR2 SMNVEV (reference sequence). This CDR3 spans 15 amino acids. The CDR3 DNA is TGTGCCAGCAGTCCACTCGGGTTAATGAACACTGAAGCTTTCTTT. Its translation: CASSPLGLMNTEAFF.

The chain combines TRBV2 with TRBJ1-1; D is uncertain. CDR3 length: 13 residues. V was cut by 7 bases and J by 5 bases, with 14 bases left in between. Germline loops: CDR1 SNHLY, CDR2 FYNNEI. CDR3 amino acids: CASNPSGRTEAFF. Here the CDR3 DNA reads TGTGCCAGCAACCCCAGCGGGAGAACTGAAGCTTTCTTT. Filled out from reference TRBV2 and TRBJ1-1, the complete variable domain reads EPEVTQTPSHQVTQMGQEVILRCVPISNHLYFYWYRQILGQKVEFLVSFYNNEISEKSEIFDDQFSVERPDGSNFTLKIRSTKLEDSAMYFCASNPSGRTEAFFGQGTRLTVV.

This chain joins TRBV9 and TRBJ1-2; no clear D. The length of the CDR3 is 14 residues. Germline V gene sequence: CDR1 SGDLS, CDR2 YYNGEE. V gave up 4 bases and J gave up 3 bases, with 13 bases separating them. The CDR3 DNA is TGTGCCAGCAGCACCTCGGACGCATACTATGGCTACACCTTC. It specifies CASSTSDAYYGYTF.

This chain connects TRBV6-5 to TRBJ2-1; a weak D match, TRBD2 (6 bases). Germline V CDR1 and CDR2: MNHEY, SVGAGI. This CDR3 contains 14 residues. V dropped 6 bases and J dropped 1 base, with 10 bases sitting between them. The CDR3 DNA is TGTGCCAGCAGCGTCGCGGGATCCTACAATGAGCAGTTCTTC. Protein sequence: CASSVAGSYNEQFF.

The DNA for the CDR3 is TGTGCCAGCAGTTTATGGTTCGGGGATGAAGCTTTCTTT. It codes for CASSLWFGDEAFF. This chain connects TRBV27 to TRBJ1-1; D not certain. V lost 1 base, J lost 7 bases, and 10 bases lay in between. In germline, CDR1 is MNHEY, CDR2 SMNVEV (reference sequence). CDR3 length equals 13 residues.

This clone was counted between two and nine times. This chain joins TRBV2 and TRBJ2-5; D uncertain. This CDR3 has 13 residues. CDR1 and CDR2 from the germline V gene are SNHLY and FYNNEI. The V gene lost 11 bases and the J gene lost 0 bases, with 13 bases spanning the gap. CDR3 DNA sequence: TGTGCCCGCCGAGCCCGCCACCAAGAGACCCAGTACTTC. Translation: CARRARHQETQYF.

This chain connects TRBV27 to TRBJ2-7; D remains ambiguous. The CDR3 loop spans 14 amino acids. Between the trimmed V and J ends, which lost 8 bases and 7 bases, there was a span of 21 bases. Germline lookup yields CDR1 MNHEY and CDR2 SMNVEV (reference sequence). The CDR3 sequence is CASSGSPPTHEQYF. DNA for the CDR3: TGTGCCAGCTCCGGGTCACCACCTACGCATGAGCAGTACTTC.

This clone was seen just once. The chain joins TRBV18 to TRBJ1-2; D remains ambiguous. V was pared by 4 bases and J by 4 bases, with 22 bases between. CDR3 size: 17 residues. Germline CDR1 and CDR2: KGHSH and LQKENI. CDR3 protein: CASSRDAPDQLFYGYTF. For the CDR3, the DNA is TGTGCCAGCTCACGAGATGCCCCGGACCAACTCTTCTATGGCTACACCTTC. Full variable domain (outside the CDR3, taken from reference TRBV18 and TRBJ1-2): NAGVMQNPRHLVRRRGQEARLRCSPMKGHSHVYWYRQLPEEGLKFMVYLQKENIIDESGMPKERFSAEFPKEGPSILRIQQVVRGDSAAYFCASSRDAPDQLFYGYTFGSGTRLTVV.